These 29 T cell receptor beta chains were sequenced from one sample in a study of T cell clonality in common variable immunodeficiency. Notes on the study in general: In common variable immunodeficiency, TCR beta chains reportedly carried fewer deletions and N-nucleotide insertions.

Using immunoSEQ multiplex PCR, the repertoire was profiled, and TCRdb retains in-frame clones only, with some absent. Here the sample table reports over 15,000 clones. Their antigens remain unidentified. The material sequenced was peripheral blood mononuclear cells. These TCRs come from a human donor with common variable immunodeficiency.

The CDR3 bases that were read are TGTGCCAGCAGTTACACCCAGGGTGACGAAAAA. Protein sequence: CASSYTQGDEK. The CDR3 as a whole reads CASSYTQGDEKLFF. The chain is built from TRBV6-2 or TRBV6-3 and TRBJ1-4; D is perhaps TRBD1 (5 bases). The CDR3 is cut off 3 residues early in the read; its end comes from the germline J gene. Germline CDR1 is MNHEY and CDR2 is SVGEGT. This CDR3 contains 14 residues. Between the trimmed V and J ends, which lost 2 bases and 8 bases, there was a span of 12 bases.

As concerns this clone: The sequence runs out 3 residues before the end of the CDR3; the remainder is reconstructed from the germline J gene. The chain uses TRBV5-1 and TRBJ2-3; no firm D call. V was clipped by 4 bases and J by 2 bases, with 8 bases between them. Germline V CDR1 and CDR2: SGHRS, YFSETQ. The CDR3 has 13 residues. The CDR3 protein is CASSVQITDTQYF. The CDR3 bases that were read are TGCGCCAGCAGCGTACAGATCACAGATACG.

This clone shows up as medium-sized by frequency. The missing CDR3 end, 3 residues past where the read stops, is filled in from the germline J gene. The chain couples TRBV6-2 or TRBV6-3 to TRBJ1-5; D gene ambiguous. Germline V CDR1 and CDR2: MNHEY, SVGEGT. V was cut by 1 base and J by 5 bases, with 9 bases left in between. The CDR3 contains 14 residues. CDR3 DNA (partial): TGTGCCAGCAGTTACTTGGCCTTATATCAGCCC. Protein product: CASSYLALYQP. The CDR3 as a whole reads CASSYLALYQPQHF.

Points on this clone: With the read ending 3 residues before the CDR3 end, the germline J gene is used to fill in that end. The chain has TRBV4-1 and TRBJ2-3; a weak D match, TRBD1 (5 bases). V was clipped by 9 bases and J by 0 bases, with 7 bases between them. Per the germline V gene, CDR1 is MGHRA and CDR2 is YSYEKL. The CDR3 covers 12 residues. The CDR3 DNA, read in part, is TGCGCCAGTCAGGGCAGCACAGATACG. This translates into CASQGSTDT. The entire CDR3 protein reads CASQGSTDTQYF.

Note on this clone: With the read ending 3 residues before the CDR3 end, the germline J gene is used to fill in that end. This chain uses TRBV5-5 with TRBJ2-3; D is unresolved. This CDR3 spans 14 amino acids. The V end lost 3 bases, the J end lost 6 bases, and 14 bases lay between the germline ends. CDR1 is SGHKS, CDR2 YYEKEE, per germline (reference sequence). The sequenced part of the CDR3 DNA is TGTGCCAGCAGCTACTATTCGGAGAAGGATACG. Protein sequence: CASSYYSEKDT. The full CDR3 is CASSYYSEKDTQYF.

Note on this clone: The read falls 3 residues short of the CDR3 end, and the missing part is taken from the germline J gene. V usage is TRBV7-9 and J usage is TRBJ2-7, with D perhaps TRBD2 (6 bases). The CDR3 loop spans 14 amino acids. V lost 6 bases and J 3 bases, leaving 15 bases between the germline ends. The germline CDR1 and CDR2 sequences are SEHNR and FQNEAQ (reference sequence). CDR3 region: CASRGGHEVYEQYF. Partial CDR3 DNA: TGTGCCAGCAGAGGAGGGCACGAAGTCTACGAG.

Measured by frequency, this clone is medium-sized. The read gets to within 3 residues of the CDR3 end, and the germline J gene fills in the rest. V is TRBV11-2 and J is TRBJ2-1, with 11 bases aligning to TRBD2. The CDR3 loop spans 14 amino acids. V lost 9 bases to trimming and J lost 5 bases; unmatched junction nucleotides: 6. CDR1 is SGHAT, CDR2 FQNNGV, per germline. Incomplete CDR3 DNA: TGTGCCAGTAGCGGGACTAGCGGAAACAATGAG. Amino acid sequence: CASSGTSGNNE. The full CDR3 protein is CASSGTSGNNEQFF.

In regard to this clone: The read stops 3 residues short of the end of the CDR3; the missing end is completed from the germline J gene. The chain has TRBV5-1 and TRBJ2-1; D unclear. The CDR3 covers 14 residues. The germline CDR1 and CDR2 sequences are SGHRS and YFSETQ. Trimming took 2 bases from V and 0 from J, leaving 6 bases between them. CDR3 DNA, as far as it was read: TGCGCCAGCAGCTTTGGCGGCTCCTACAATGAG. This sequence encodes CASSFGGSYNE. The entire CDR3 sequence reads CASSFGGSYNEQFF.

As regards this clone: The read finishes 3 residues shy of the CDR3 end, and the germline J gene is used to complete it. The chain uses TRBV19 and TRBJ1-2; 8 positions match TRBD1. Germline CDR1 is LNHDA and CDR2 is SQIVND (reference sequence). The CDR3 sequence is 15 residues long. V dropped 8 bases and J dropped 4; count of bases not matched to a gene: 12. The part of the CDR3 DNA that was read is TGTGCCAGTTCAGGGGCGGGACAGGCCCCCTATGGC. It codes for CASSGAGQAPYG. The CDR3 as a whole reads CASSGAGQAPYGYTF.

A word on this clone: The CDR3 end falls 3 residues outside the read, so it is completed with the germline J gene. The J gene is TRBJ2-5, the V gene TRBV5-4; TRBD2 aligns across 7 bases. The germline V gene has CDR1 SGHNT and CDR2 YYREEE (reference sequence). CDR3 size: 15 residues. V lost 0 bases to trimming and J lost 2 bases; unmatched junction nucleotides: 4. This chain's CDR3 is CASSLGREIQETQYF. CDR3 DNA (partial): TGTGCCAGCAGCTTGGGGCGGGAGATACAAGAGACC.

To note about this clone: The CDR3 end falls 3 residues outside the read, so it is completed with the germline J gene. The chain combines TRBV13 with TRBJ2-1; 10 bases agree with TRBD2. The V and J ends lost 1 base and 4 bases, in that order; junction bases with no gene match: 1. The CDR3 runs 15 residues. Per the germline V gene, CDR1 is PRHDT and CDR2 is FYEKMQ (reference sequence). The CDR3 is CASSLEAGGYNEQFF. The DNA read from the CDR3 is TGTGCCAGCAGCTTAGAAGCGGGAGGGTACAATGAG.

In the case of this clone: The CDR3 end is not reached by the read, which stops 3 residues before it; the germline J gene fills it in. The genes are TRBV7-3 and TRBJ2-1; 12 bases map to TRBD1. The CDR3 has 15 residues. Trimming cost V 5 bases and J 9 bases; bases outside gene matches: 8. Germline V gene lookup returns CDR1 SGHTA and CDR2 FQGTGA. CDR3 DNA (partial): TGTGCCAGCAGCCTCCGGGACAGGGGGCGGGGTGAG. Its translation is CASSLRDRGRGE. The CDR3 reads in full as CASSLRDRGRGEQFF.

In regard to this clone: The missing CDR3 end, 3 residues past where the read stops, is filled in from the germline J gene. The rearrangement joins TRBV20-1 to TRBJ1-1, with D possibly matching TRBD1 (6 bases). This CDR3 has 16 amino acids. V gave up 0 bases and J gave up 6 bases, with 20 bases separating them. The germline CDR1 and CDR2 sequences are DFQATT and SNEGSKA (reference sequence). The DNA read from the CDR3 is TGCAGTGCTAGAGATTGGGGAAGGACAGTAGAATCTGAA. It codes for CSARDWGRTVESE. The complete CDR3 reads CSARDWGRTVESEAFF.

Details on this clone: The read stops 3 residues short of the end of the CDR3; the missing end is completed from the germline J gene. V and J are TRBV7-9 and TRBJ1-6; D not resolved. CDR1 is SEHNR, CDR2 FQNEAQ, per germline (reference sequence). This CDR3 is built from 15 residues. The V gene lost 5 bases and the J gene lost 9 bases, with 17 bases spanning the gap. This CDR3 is CASSRGGSGSSPLHF. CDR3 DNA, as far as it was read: TGTGCCAGCAGCCGAGGAGGGTCGGGGAGTTCACCC.

The CDR3 region is CASSPNRGPEDTQYF. The covered CDR3 bases are TGTGCCAGCAGTCCCAACAGGGGGCCCGAGGATACG. The rearrangement links TRBV2 to TRBJ2-3; 9 bases are a match to TRBD1. The read gets to within 3 residues of the CDR3 end, and the germline J gene fills in the rest. Looked up from germline, CDR1 is SNHLY and CDR2 is FYNNEI. This CDR3 is 15 amino acids long. The trim removed 5 bases at V and 6 bases at J, leaving 9 bases unmatched.

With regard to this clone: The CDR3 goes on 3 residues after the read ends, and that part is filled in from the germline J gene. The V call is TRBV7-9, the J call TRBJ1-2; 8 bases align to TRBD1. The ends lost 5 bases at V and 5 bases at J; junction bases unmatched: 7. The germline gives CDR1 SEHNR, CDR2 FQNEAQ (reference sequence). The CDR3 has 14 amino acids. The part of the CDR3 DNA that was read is TGTGCCAGCAGCCACCGGGACAGGATATATGGC. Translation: CASSHRDRIYG. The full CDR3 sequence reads CASSHRDRIYGYTF.

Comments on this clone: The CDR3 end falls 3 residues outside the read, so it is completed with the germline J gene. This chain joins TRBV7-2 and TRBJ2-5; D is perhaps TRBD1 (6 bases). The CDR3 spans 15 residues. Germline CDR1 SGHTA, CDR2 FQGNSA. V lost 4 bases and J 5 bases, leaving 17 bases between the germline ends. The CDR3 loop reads CASSWVQRGSETQYF. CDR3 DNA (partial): TGTGCCAGCAGCTGGGTCCAAAGGGGGTCGGAGACC.

The part of the CDR3 DNA that was read is TGCGCCAGCAGATCCCTCGGACTAGCGGACAATGAG. Its protein product is CASRSLGLADNE. The full CDR3 protein is CASRSLGLADNEQFF. This chain uses TRBV5-1 with TRBJ2-1; 10 bases match TRBD2. The CDR3 extends 3 residues past the end of the read, so its final part is completed from the germline J gene. This CDR3 has 15 amino acids. The germline V gene has CDR1 SGHRS and CDR2 YFSETQ. V shed 5 bases, J shed 5 bases, and the junction held 7 bases outside the gene matches.

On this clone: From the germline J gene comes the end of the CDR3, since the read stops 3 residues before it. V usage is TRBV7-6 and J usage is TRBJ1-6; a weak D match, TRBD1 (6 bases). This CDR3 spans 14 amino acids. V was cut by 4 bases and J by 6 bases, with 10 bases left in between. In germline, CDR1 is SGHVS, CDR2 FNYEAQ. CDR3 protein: CASSSGQTNSPLHF. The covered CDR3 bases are TGTGCCAGCAGCTCCGGACAGACTAATTCACCC.

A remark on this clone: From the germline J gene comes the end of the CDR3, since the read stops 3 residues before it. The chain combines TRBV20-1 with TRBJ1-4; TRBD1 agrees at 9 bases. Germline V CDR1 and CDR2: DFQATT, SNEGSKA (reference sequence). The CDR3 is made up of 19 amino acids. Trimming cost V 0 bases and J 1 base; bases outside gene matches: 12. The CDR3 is CSARDEQGALWRTNEKLFF. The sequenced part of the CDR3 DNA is TGCAGTGCTAGAGATGAACAGGGGGCTCTGTGGCGAACTAATGAAAAA.

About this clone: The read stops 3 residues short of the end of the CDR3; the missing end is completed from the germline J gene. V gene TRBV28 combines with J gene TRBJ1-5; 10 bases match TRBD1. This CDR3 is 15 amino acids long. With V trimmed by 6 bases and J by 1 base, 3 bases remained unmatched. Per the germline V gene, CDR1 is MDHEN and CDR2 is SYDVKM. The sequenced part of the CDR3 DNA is TGTGCCAGCAGGAGACAGGGGGCGAGCAATCAGCCC. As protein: CASRRQGASNQP. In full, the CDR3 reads CASRRQGASNQPQHF.

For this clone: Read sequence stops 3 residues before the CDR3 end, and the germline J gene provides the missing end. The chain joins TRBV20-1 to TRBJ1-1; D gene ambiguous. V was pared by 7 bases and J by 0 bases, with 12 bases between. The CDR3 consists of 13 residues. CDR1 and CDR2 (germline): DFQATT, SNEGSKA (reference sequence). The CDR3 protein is CSEFDTMNTEAFF. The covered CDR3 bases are TGCAGTGAGTTCGACACGATGAACACTGAA.

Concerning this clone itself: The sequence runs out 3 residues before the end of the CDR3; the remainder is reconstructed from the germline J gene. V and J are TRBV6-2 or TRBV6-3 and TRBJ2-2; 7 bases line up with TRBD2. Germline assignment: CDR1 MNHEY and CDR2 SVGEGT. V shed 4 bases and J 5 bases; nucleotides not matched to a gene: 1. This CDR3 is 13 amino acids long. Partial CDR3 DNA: TGTGCCAGCAGTTGGGGGGGGACCGGGGAG. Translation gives CASSWGGTGE. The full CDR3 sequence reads CASSWGGTGELFF.

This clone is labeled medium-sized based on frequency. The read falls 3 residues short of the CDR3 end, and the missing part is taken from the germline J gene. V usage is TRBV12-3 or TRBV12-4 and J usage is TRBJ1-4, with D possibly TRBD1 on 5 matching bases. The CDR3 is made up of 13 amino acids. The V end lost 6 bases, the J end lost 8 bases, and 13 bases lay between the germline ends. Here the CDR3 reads CASRPGGGEKLFF. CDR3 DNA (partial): TGTGCCAGCAGACCCGGGGGAGGGGAAAAA.

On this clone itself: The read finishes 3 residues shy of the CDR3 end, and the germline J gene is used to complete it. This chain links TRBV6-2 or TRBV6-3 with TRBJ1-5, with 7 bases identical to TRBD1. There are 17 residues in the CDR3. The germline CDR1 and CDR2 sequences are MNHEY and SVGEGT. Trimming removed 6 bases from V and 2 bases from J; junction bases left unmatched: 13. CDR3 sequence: CASRRTGVLSGNQPQHF. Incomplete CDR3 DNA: TGTGCCAGCAGGAGAACAGGGGTGTTGTCCGGCAATCAGCCC.

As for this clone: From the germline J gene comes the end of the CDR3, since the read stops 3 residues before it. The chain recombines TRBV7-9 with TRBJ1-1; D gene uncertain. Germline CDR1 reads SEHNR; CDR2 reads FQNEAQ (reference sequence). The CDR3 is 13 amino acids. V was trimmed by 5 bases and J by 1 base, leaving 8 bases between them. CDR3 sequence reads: CASSPTSNTEAFF. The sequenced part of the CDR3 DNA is TGTGCCAGCAGCCCCACATCGAACACTGAA.

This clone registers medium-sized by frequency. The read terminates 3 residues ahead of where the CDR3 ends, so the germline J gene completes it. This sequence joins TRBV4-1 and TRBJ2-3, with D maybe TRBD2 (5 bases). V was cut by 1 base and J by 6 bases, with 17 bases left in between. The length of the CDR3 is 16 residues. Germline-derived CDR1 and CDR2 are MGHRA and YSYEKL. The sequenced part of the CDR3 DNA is TGCGCCAGCAGCCAAGGACTATTACTTTGGGAGGATACG. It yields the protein CASSQGLLLWEDT. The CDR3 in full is CASSQGLLLWEDTQYF.

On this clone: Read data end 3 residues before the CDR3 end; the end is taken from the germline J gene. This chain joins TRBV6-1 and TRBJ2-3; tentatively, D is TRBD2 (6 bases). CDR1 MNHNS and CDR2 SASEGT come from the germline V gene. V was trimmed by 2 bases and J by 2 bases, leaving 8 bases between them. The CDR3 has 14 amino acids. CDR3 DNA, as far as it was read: TGTGCCAGCAGTGAAACGGGGGACACAGATACG. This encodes CASSETGDTDT. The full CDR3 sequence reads CASSETGDTDTQYF.

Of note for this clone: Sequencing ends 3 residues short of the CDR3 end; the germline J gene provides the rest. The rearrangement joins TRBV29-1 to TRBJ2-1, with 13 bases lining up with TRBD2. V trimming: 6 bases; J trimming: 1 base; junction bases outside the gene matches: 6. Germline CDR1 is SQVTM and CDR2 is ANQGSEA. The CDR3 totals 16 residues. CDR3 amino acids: CSVGLAGVGSYNEQFF. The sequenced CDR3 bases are TGCAGCGTAGGACTAGCGGGAGTAGGTTCCTACAATGAG.